This record looks at one T cell receptor (beta chain) sequence and its context. The antigen is undetermined. This specimen belongs to a study of breast tumors, draining lymph nodes, adjacent tissues. Study-wide results and caveats: Compared with lymph nodes, tumors were less diverse; compared with nontumor tissue, more. Tumor and nontumor repertoires were significantly more similar in luminal-like than in basal-like breast cancer.

The V and J ends lost 5 bases and 16 bases respectively, with 18 bases between them. This CDR3 spans 13 amino acids. The germline V gene encodes CDR1 LNHDA and CDR2 SQIVND (reference sequence). TCRdb ran MiXCR on the multiplex PCR reads and lists one entry per CDR3 protein. The sample includes about 180,000 distinct CDR3 sequences, around a third of them seen just once. The lymph nodes were axillary draining lymph nodes from breast cancer patients. This TCR came from a female donor with breast cancer. Some clones in this sample may be carry-over from other donors' samples. The sample taken for sequencing was axillary lymph node tissue. J is TRBJ1-6 and V is TRBV19, with D perhaps matching TRBD1 (5 bases). The CDR3 loop is CASSSGSCSPLHF. The CDR3 DNA reads as TGTGCCAGTAGTTCAGGGTCGTGCTCCCCTCTCCACTTT.